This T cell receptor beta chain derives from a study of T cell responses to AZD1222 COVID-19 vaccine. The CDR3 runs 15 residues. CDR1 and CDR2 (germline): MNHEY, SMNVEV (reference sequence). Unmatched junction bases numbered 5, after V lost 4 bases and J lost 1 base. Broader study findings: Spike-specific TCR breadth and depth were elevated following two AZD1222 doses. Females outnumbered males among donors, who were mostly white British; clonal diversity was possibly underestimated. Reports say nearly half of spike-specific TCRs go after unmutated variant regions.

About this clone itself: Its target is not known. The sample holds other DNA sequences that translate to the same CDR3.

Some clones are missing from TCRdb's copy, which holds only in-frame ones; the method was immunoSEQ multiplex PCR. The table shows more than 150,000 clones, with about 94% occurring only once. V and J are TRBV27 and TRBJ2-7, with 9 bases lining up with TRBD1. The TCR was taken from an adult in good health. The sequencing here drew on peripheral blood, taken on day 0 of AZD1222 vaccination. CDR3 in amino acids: CASSSGQGRSYEQYF. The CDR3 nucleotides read TGTGCCAGCAGTTCGGGACAGGGTCGATCCTACGAGCAGTACTTC.